This T cell receptor (beta chain) was profiled in a study of blood T cells in healthy people across ages. The germline CDR1 and CDR2 sequences are SGHRS and YFSETQ. V lost 4 bases to trimming and J lost 0 bases, with 11 bases between them. CDR3 length: 15 amino acids. Then a second PCR, running roughly 7 to 11 cycles, was carried out with a sample-barcoded 5' primer and a J-beta primer mix. TCRdb independently ran MiXCR on the 5' RACE reads; one entry per CDR3 protein. The sample includes 2 million or so distinct CDR3 sequences, roughly 52% of them seen just once. All donors came from Russia, were Caucasian and healthy, and spanned ages about 6 to 100. Broader study findings: The study could not conclusively compare naive and antigen-experienced cells, given its unsorted PBMCs. With age, beta diversity per million T cells declined roughly linearly, significantly by 40.

About this clonotype itself: Its antigen remains unknown.

Input material: blood. The receptor was derived from a middle-aged woman in good health. This rearrangement joins TRBV5-1 to TRBJ1-5, with no clear D. Here the CDR3 reads CASSADGNSNQPQHF. The CDR3 nucleotides are TGCGCCAGCAGCGCGGACGGTAATAGCAATCAGCCCCAGCATTTT.